This TCR beta chain was found in a study of T-cell reconstitution after alpha-beta-depleted transplantation in children. Study findings and constraints: The origin of alpha-beta T cells about two months after transplant was reportedly several hundred expanded graft clones.

The TCRbeta library incorporated unique molecular identifiers. TCRdb re-derived calls from the PCR reads in MiXCR, one entry per CDR3 protein. The data contain approximately 230,000 distinct CDR3 sequences, roughly a quarter of them singletons. There are 11 residues in the CDR3. Trimming cost V 7 bases and J 2 bases; bases outside gene matches: 2. Germline values: CDR1 DFQATT, CDR2 SNEGSKA (reference sequence). A word on this clonotype: Antigen specificity is unknown.

Sequencing used PBMCs, obtained before TCRalphabeta/CD19-depleted stem cell transplant. This TCR was recovered from a girl aged 2-15 years with Fanconi anemia, due to receive a stem cell transplant. The rearrangement joins TRBV20-1 to TRBJ2-7, with 7 bases fitting TRBD1. The chain's CDR3 is CSGQGAYEQYF. In DNA form, the CDR3 reads TGCAGTGGACAGGGAGCCTACGAGCAGTACTTC.